The source of this TCR beta chain is a study of T-cell memory formation after mild COVID-19. Study-level points and caveats: The SARS-CoV-2 specificity of second-wave clones reaching peak at day 37 remained unverified. Contracting CD8+ clones were enriched in EMRA, CD4+ mainly in CM and EM. Contracting clones from day 15 to 85 had balanced CD4/CD8; later expanders favoured CD4+.

V was cut by 1 base and J by 3 bases, with 12 bases left in between. The CDR3 runs 14 residues. Germline values: CDR1 SQVTM, CDR2 ANQGSEA. TCRalpha and TCRbeta libraries used 5'RACE with constant-segment primers and UMIs. In TCRdb, the 5' RACE reads were re-called with MiXCR into one record per CDR3 protein. The sample consists of some 300,000 distinct CDR3 sequences, roughly 19% of them appearing once. On this clonotype itself: Its specificity is unknown.

The chain is built from TRBV29-1 and TRBJ1-1; no firm D call. This sequence originates from a man aged 18 to 30 who had mild COVID-19 (a few samples of this study predate the infection). Cell type and time point are not known. Source material: PBMCs or a T cell subset sorted from them (not recorded which). The CDR3 DNA follows: TGCAGCGTTGAAGTCGGAAAGGGATACACTGAAGCTTTCTTT. It is translated as CSVEVGKGYTEAFF.